This T cell receptor beta chain was captured in a study of T cells in Graves' hyperthyroidism and ophthalmopathy. The source material, RNA transcripts, was used to amplify TCR beta CDR3 regions. The HTBI primer set drove a first-round RT-PCR of the TCR CDR3. TCRdb reanalysed the multiplex PCR reads using MiXCR and keeps one entry per CDR3 protein. Here the sample spans approximately 620,000 distinct CDR3 sequences, about a sixth being singletons. There are 17 residues in the CDR3. V lost 5 bases to trimming and J lost 6 bases; unmatched junction nucleotides: 14. Germline loops: CDR1 LNHNV, CDR2 YYDKDF (reference sequence). This clonotype was counted between two and nine times.

The clonotype was recovered from a woman in her forties with Graves' ophthalmopathy. The specimen sequenced was blood. This sequence joins TRBV15 and TRBJ2-1; 9 bases fit TRBD1. The CDR3: CATSRKKTGGSGNEQFF. As DNA, the CDR3 is TGTGCCACCAGCCGTAAGAAGACAGGGGGATCAGGCAATGAGCAGTTCTTC.